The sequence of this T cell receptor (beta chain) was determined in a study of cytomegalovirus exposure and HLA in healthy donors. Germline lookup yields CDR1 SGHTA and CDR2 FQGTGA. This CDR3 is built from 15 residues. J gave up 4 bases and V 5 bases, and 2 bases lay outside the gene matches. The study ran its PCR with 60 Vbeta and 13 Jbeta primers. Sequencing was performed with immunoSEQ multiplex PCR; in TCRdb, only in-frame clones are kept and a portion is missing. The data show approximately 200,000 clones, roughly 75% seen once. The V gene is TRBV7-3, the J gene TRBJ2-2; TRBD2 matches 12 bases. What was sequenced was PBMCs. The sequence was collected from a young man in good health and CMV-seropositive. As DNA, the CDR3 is TGTGCCAGCAGCCTACTAGCGGGGGGCACCGGGGAGCTGTTTTTT. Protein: CASSLLAGGTGELFF.